This T cell receptor beta chain was sequenced in a study of blood T cells in healthy people across ages. Study outcomes and limitations: Per million T cells, TCR beta diversity dropped roughly linearly as age increased.

Primed by a sample-barcoded 5' primer and a J-beta primer mix, a second PCR proceeded for roughly 6 to 12 cycles. TCRdb re-analysed the 5' RACE reads in MiXCR, keeping a single row per CDR3 protein. The sample contains some 1.5 million distinct CDR3 sequences, 28% of which appear only once. Germline loops: CDR1 SGHTA, CDR2 FQGNSA. The CDR3 extends over 15 amino acids. The V and J ends lost 4 bases and 5 bases respectively, with 17 bases between them. Note on this clonotype: Its cognate antigen is unknown.

This chain links TRBV7-2 with TRBJ1-2; D is possibly TRBD1 (5 bases). The sequencing sample was made of blood. The clonotype was recovered from a woman aged 30 to 39 in good health. This CDR3 reads CASSSGGFKGYGYTF. The DNA of the CDR3 is TGTGCCAGCAGCTCCGGGGGTTTTAAAGGGTATGGCTACACCTTC. Based on the CDR3 plus reference TRBV7-2 and TRBJ1-2, the full variable domain is GAGVSQSPSNKVTEKGKDVELRCDPISGHTALYWYRQSLGQGLEFLIYFQGNSAPDKSGLPSDRFSAERTGGSVSTLTIQRTQQEDSAVYLCASSSGGFKGYGYTFGSGTRLTVV.